This entry lists 2 T cell receptor beta chains sequenced from one sample in a study of cytomegalovirus exposure and HLA in healthy donors. 13 Jbeta primers and 60 Vbeta primers were used for the PCR. The data were produced by immunoSEQ multiplex PCR, yet TCRdb's version contains in-frame clones alone and is incomplete. The table has over 100,000 clones, about four fifths seen once. Sequenced: PBMCs. The source of these receptors is a man in his thirties or forties in good health and CMV-seropositive.

The chain is built from TRBV6-1 and TRBJ1-1; no clear D gene. Germline CDR1 and CDR2: MNHNS and SASEGT. CDR3 length: 15 residues. Trimming removed 10 bases from V and 5 bases from J, with 23 bases in between. The CDR3 protein is CATFLVFWERTEAFF. Written as DNA, the CDR3 is TGTGCCACCTTTTTAGTCTTTTGGGAGAGGACTGAAGCTTTCTTT.

This clone was counted once. This chain joins TRBV4-2 and TRBJ1-4; TRBD1 aligns across 8 bases. Germline trimming cut 0 bases from V and 4 bases from J; bases unmatched to any gene: 1. Germline CDR1 and CDR2: LGHNA and YNFKEQ. The CDR3 covers 15 residues. CDR3 sequence: CASSQDGQGNEKLFF. The CDR3 bases are TGTGCCAGCAGCCAAGATGGACAGGGTAATGAAAAACTGTTTTTT.